The following is a T cell receptor (beta chain) sequence with its context. The data originate from a study of blood T cell repertoires in COVID-19. For the study at large: Sites in the United States, Italy and Spain provided acute and convalescent COVID-19 samples. PBMCs, B-cell-depleted T cells, or T cells were the source of the cDNA or gDNA that made up the material.

Sequencing was performed with immunoSEQ multiplex PCR; in TCRdb, only in-frame clones are kept and a portion is missing. The sample yields over 200,000 clones, about 80% seen once. Individuals aged roughly 18 to 95 years were recruited from 24 US areas. Participants' own reports of clinical history determined their cohort assignment. Sequencing was done on a sample of PBMCs or T cells enriched from blood (not recorded which). This clonotype was obtained from a man in his fifties or sixties who had recovered from COVID-19.

The CDR3 spells CASRPGSGELFF. CDR3 coding DNA: TGCGCCAGCAGACCAGGGTCCGGGGAGCTGTTTTTT. This rearrangement joins TRBV5-1 to TRBJ2-2, with TRBD1 as a possible D gene (5 bases). Per germline, CDR1 SGHRS and CDR2 YFSETQ. V dropped 5 bases and J dropped 6 bases, with 8 bases sitting between them. The CDR3 contains 12 residues. The full variable domain, completed using reference TRBV5-1 and TRBJ2-2, is KAGVTQTPRYLIKTRGQQVTLSCSPISGHRSVSWYQQTPGQGLQFLFEYFSETQRNKGNFPGRFSGRQFSNSRSEMNVSTLELGDSALYLCASRPGSGELFFGEGSRLTVL.